The 4 T cell receptor beta chains in this list originate from one sample, sequenced in a study of OX40 agonist ivuxolimab in advanced cancers. Libraries were prepared by immunoSEQ multiplex PCR; TCRdb keeps only in-frame clonotypes and omits some of them. The repertoire holds some 64,000 clones, approximately 82% seen once, with around 0.52% in the top ten. This sample comprised CD4+ or CD8+ T cells sorted from blood, obtained in a trial of the OX40 agonist ivuxolimab. These receptors all come from an adult with an advanced solid tumor such as melanoma, head and neck, liver or kidney cancer.

The V call is TRBV6-5, the J call TRBJ1-2, with TRBD1 matching over 11 bases. The CDR3 is made up of 16 amino acids. V lost 2 bases to trimming and J lost 3 bases; unmatched junction nucleotides: 5. Germline V gives CDR1 MNHEY, CDR2 SVGAGI. Written as DNA, the CDR3 is TGTGCCAGCAGTTACCTCCGGACAGGGGGCCACTATGGCTACACCTTC. It yields the protein CASSYLRTGGHYGYTF.

The V gene is TRBV13, the J gene TRBJ2-3; no clear D gene. V lost 4 bases, J lost 0 bases, and 17 bases lay in between. The CDR3 totals 17 residues. Looked up from germline, CDR1 is PRHDT and CDR2 is FYEKMQ (reference sequence). The CDR3 coding sequence is TGTGCCAGCAGCTCCCGTATGAGTACCACTAGCACAGATACGCAGTATTTT. It yields the protein CASSSRMSTTSTDTQYF.

The V gene is TRBV5-1, the J gene TRBJ2-7; D uncertain. The CDR3 consists of 12 residues. V was pared by 1 base and J by 6 bases, with 8 bases between. Germline CDR1 and CDR2: SGHRS and YFSETQ. This CDR3 is CASSLIGGEQYF. The CDR3 region has the DNA TGCGCCAGCAGCTTGATCGGCGGCGAGCAGTACTTC.

This clone was detected only a few times. This rearrangement joins TRBV27 to TRBJ1-1, with D possibly matching TRBD1 (5 bases). CDR1 is MNHEY, CDR2 SMNVEV, per germline (reference sequence). The ends were cut back, 3 bases at V and 5 bases at J, with 13 bases in the middle. This CDR3 spans 14 amino acids. The CDR3 sequence: CASSLRRGGTEAFF. The CDR3 nucleotides are TGTGCCAGCAGTTTGAGAAGGGGCGGGACTGAAGCTTTCTTT.